These 18 T cell receptor beta chains share one sample of origin, sequenced in a study of blood T cell repertoires in COVID-19. Sequencing was performed with immunoSEQ multiplex PCR; in TCRdb, only in-frame clones are kept and a portion is missing. The sample lists a few hundred thousand clones, about 90% seen once, with around 4.5% in the top ten. The material sequenced was PBMCs or T cells enriched from blood (not recorded which). These receptors were collected from a woman between 18 and 29 years old with acute COVID-19.

This clone showed up just once. The V call is TRBV28, the J call TRBJ2-3; no firm D call. The germline gives CDR1 MDHEN, CDR2 SYDVKM. The CDR3 is 15 amino acids. Trimming left V 3 bases short and J 2 bases short, with 12 bases between. The CDR3 coding sequence is TGTGCCAGCAGTTTCTTCCGGAGAGACACAGATACGCAGTATTTT. Its protein product is CASSFFRRDTDTQYF.

This clone was seen a single time. This chain joins TRBV9 and TRBJ2-1; 14 nucleotides line up with TRBD2. This CDR3 has 17 amino acids. Germline assignment: CDR1 SGDLS and CDR2 YYNGEE. Trimming took 4 bases from V and 7 from J; bases not matched to a gene: 10. CDR3 sequence (DNA): TGTGCCAGCAGCCCCCAAGCGGGACTAGCGGGAGTTAATGAGCAGTTCTTC. Its translation is CASSPQAGLAGVNEQFF.

J is TRBJ2-1 and V is TRBV5-4; maybe TRBD2 (6 bases). The V gene lost 4 bases and the J gene lost 8 bases, with 19 bases spanning the gap. The germline V gene has CDR1 SGHNT and CDR2 YYREEE (reference sequence). CDR3 size: 15 residues. The CDR3 sequence is CASSPGRRVSDEQFF. In DNA form, the CDR3 reads TGTGCCAGCAGCCCTGGACGGAGGGTTTCGGATGAGCAGTTCTTC.

This rearrangement joins TRBV18 to TRBJ1-6, with TRBD1 as a possible D gene (6 bases). Germline loops: CDR1 KGHSH, CDR2 LQKENI. This CDR3 has 17 residues. Between the trimmed V and J ends, which lost 6 bases and 5 bases, there was a span of 20 bases. CDR3 amino acids: CASSRDLQGSDNSPLHF. The CDR3 region has the DNA TGTGCCAGCTCCCGAGATCTACAGGGCAGCGATAATTCACCCCTCCACTTT.

This sequence joins TRBV28 and TRBJ1-2; D gene uncertain. Germline V lookup: CDR1 MDHEN, CDR2 SYDVKM. The germline V and J ends were trimmed by 0 bases and 6 bases, with 8 bases remaining between them. The CDR3 extends over 13 amino acids. CDR3 in amino acids: CASSLWVRNGYTF. DNA of the CDR3: TGTGCCAGCAGTTTATGGGTCAGGAATGGCTACACCTTC.

The chain combines TRBV6-5 with TRBJ1-2; 7 positions match TRBD1. With 8 bases clipped from V and 6 bases from J, the junction kept 3 bases outside the gene matches. Germline V gene lookup returns CDR1 MNHEY and CDR2 SVGAGI. The CDR3 sequence is 11 residues long. CDR3 loop: CASRDSDGYTF. The DNA for the CDR3 is TGTGCCAGCCGGGACAGCGATGGCTACACCTTC.

The chain combines TRBV11-2 with TRBJ1-3; no reliable D call. The CDR3 consists of 13 residues. V was cut by 4 bases and J by 4 bases, with 8 bases left in between. In germline, CDR1 is SGHAT, CDR2 FQNNGV. The CDR3 DNA sequence: TGTGCCAGCAGCTCGGGGTTCGGAAACACCATATATTTT. As protein: CASSSGFGNTIYF.

This sequence joins TRBV18 and TRBJ1-2; 7 nucleotides line up with TRBD1. CDR1 and CDR2 from the germline V gene are KGHSH and LQKENI. This CDR3 has 14 amino acids. The V and J ends lost 5 bases and 6 bases, in that order; junction bases with no gene match: 9. The CDR3 DNA sequence: TGTGCCAGCTCATCGTACAAAGGGGGCGATGGCTACACCTTC. Its protein product is CASSSYKGGDGYTF.

CDR3 region: CASSPPGGGFEAFF. Written as DNA, the CDR3 is TGTGCCAGCAGTCCCCCCGGTGGAGGTTTCGAAGCTTTCTTT. The rearrangement joins TRBV9 to TRBJ1-1; unclear D gene. The CDR3 extends over 14 amino acids. V was trimmed by 5 bases and J by 8 bases, leaving 19 bases between them. Germline CDR1 is SGDLS and CDR2 is YYNGEE.

Comments on this clone: Additional DNA sequences in this sample encode the identical CDR3. The chain uses TRBV27 and TRBJ1-3; weak D call: TRBD1 (5 bases). This CDR3 comprises 13 residues. The germline CDR1 and CDR2 sequences are MNHEY and SMNVEV (reference sequence). The V and J ends lost 5 bases and 3 bases respectively, with 8 bases between them. CDR3 DNA sequence: TGTGCCAGCAGTCTGGGGGGTGGAAACACCATATATTTT. Translated: CASSLGGGNTIYF.

The V and J genes are TRBV14 and TRBJ1-3; D remains unclear. Trimming took 3 bases from V and 3 from J, leaving 18 bases between them. The V gene's germline CDR1 is SGHDN and CDR2 FVKESK. The CDR3 spans 17 residues. The CDR3 DNA follows: TGTGCCAGCAGCCATACCTGGACCCTAGAGGGTGGAAACACCATATATTTT. Its translation is CASSHTWTLEGGNTIYF.

The chain uses TRBV28 and TRBJ2-7; 9 bases fit TRBD1. This CDR3 contains 14 residues. Germline CDR1 is MDHEN and CDR2 is SYDVKM. V shed 2 bases and J 4 bases; nucleotides not matched to a gene: 3. The CDR3 DNA follows: TGTGCCAGCAGTTTACTGGGACAGGGATACGAGCAGTACTTC. It codes for CASSLLGQGYEQYF. Full variable domain (outside the CDR3, taken from reference TRBV28 and TRBJ2-7): DVKVTQSSRYLVKRTGEKVFLECVQDMDHENMFWYRQDPGLGLRLIYFSYDVKMKEKGDIPEGYSVSREKKERFSLILESASTNQTSMYLCASSLLGQGYEQYFGPGTRLTVT.

A few counts support this clone. This chain uses TRBV7-9 with TRBJ1-2, with 9 positions matching TRBD1. Looked up from germline, CDR1 is SEHNR and CDR2 is FQNEAQ (reference sequence). V was clipped by 5 bases and J by 7 bases; unmatched bases: 8. The CDR3 extends over 14 amino acids. The CDR3 is CASSRDRVIFGYTF. CDR3 coding DNA: TGTGCCAGCAGCAGGGACAGGGTTATATTTGGCTACACCTTC. The full variable domain, in which reference TRBV7-9 and TRBJ1-2 provide the parts outside the CDR3, is DTGVSQNPRHKITKRGQNVTFRCDPISEHNRLYWYRQTLGQGPEFLTYFQNEAQLEKSRLLSDRFSAERPKGSFSTLEIQRTEQGDSAMYLCASSRDRVIFGYTFGSGTRLTVV.

The chain employs TRBV19 and TRBJ1-6, with D tentatively TRBD1 (6 bases). V was pared by 0 bases and J by 0 bases, with 6 bases between. CDR3 size: 16 residues. Germline loops: CDR1 LNHDA, CDR2 SQIVND (reference sequence). CDR3 protein: CASSIEGHSYNSPLHF. DNA for the CDR3: TGTGCCAGTAGTATAGAGGGACACTCCTATAATTCACCCCTCCACTTT.

This chain joins TRBV2 and TRBJ1-4; TRBD1 matches at 7 bases. The V segment lost 8 bases and the J segment 8 bases; nucleotides outside the gene matches: 5. Germline values: CDR1 SNHLY, CDR2 FYNNEI. CDR3 length equals 12 residues. In DNA form, the CDR3 reads TGTGCCAGCGCCGGGGGACAGGAAAAACTGTTTTTT. The encoded protein is CASAGGQEKLFF.

The V call is TRBV28, the J call TRBJ1-1, with D possibly matching TRBD1 (6 bases). The V end was cut by 4 bases, the J end by 4 bases, with 16 bases between. Looked up from germline, CDR1 is MDHEN and CDR2 is SYDVKM. The CDR3 runs to 15 residues. In nucleotides, the CDR3 is TGTGCCAGCAGTTGGGGCGGGGGCTCCGGCACTGAAGCTTTCTTT. The encoded protein is CASSWGGGSGTEAFF. The full variable domain, its missing parts supplied by reference TRBV28 and TRBJ1-1, is DVKVTQSSRYLVKRTGEKVFLECVQDMDHENMFWYRQDPGLGLRLIYFSYDVKMKEKGDIPEGYSVSREKKERFSLILESASTNQTSMYLCASSWGGGSGTEAFFGQGTRLTVV.

The chain carries TRBV9 and TRBJ2-2, with TRBD1 identical over 8 bases. The V and J ends lost 2 bases and 6 bases, in that order; junction bases with no gene match: 3. Germline loops: CDR1 SGDLS, CDR2 YYNGEE. This CDR3 comprises 14 residues. The CDR3 DNA is TGTGCCAGCAGCGTCGACAGGGGATCCGGGGAGCTGTTTTTT. This sequence encodes CASSVDRGSGELFF.

This chain links TRBV11-2 with TRBJ1-2, with D perhaps matching TRBD1 (6 bases). The CDR3 spans 14 residues. CDR1 is SGHAT, CDR2 FQNNGV, per germline. Trimming shortened V by 4 bases and J by 2 bases, and 11 bases separated the two germline ends. In nucleotides, the CDR3 is TGTGCCAGCAGCTCGAATCAGGGGAACTATGGCTACACCTTC. It encodes CASSSNQGNYGYTF.